This T cell receptor (beta chain) was identified in a study of a mutant IDH1 vaccine in newly diagnosed glioma. Time point of the sample: week 11, during vaccination. In every dose of vaccine, 300 ug of mutant IDH1 20-mer peptide was given alongside topical imiquimod. To note about this clone: Its matching antigen is unknown.

Germline V gene lookup returns CDR1 SGHDT and CDR2 YYEEEE. The CDR3 covers 16 residues. Trimming stripped 0 bases from V and 0 bases from J, with 13 bases between. Clones were sequenced by immunoSEQ multiplex PCR, and TCRdb holds only the in-frame ones, with some missing. The sample shows about 120,000 clones, about four fifths of them seen only once. The TCR was taken from a middle-aged man with glioma. The gene calls are TRBV5-6 and TRBJ2-7; D call uncertain. The starting material was PBMCs, obtained from a glioma patient whose treatment included an IDH1 peptide vaccine. CDR3 bases: TGTGCCAGCAGCTTGGTCGTGGGTCCCAGCTCCTACGAGCAGTACTTC. Translating it yields CASSLVVGPSSYEQYF.